This entry lists 11 T cell receptor beta chains sequenced from one sample in a study of T cell responses to AZD1222 COVID-19 vaccine. Profiling relied on immunoSEQ multiplex PCR, and the TCRdb table lists in-frame clones only, not all of them. The table lists more than 95,000 clones, approximately 85% of them singletons, with 3% to 4% in the top ten. This material consisted of peripheral blood, taken on day 0 of MenACWY control vaccination. The source is an adult in good health.

This clone was recorded once. This chain uses TRBV28 with TRBJ1-2; 7 bases agree with TRBD1. Germline loops: CDR1 MDHEN, CDR2 SYDVKM. The CDR3 is 15 residues long. V was clipped by 3 bases and J by 6 bases; unmatched bases: 10. CDR3 amino acids: CASSFVQGGRNGYTF. CDR3 nucleotide sequence: TGTGCCAGCAGTTTCGTCCAGGGGGGGAGGAATGGCTACACCTTC.

The rearrangement uses TRBV7-9 and TRBJ2-1; D is possibly TRBD2 (6 bases). The germline V and J ends were trimmed by 3 bases and 5 bases, with 14 bases remaining between them. Germline CDR1 reads SEHNR; CDR2 reads FQNEAQ (reference sequence). The CDR3 consists of 15 residues. CDR3 sequence reads: CASSFGAGPDNEQFF. CDR3 sequence (DNA): TGTGCCAGCAGCTTTGGGGCGGGGCCAGACAATGAGCAGTTCTTC.

The chain uses TRBV11-2 and TRBJ2-7, with TRBD1 matching over 7 bases. The CDR3 spans 14 residues. Germline-derived CDR1 and CDR2 are SGHAT and FQNNGV. The V gene end was trimmed by 6 bases and the J gene end by 0 bases; junction bases not matched to a gene: 5. The chain's CDR3 is CASSKGQDSYEQYF. The CDR3 DNA follows: TGTGCCAGCAGTAAAGGACAGGACTCCTACGAGCAGTACTTC.

V is TRBV7-2 and J is TRBJ2-3; the match to TRBD2 covers 7 bases. With 4 bases clipped from V and 1 base from J, the junction kept 8 bases outside the gene matches. CDR3 length equals 16 residues. Germline V CDR1 and CDR2: SGHTA, FQGNSA. The CDR3 loop is CASSSVASGGTDTQYF. The CDR3 coding sequence is TGTGCCAGCAGCTCCGTTGCCAGCGGGGGCACAGATACGCAGTATTTT.

V is TRBV5-1 and J is TRBJ2-3; either TRBD1 or TRBD2 may supply D (5 bases each). The V gene's germline CDR1 is SGHRS and CDR2 YFSETQ. The CDR3 loop spans 16 amino acids. The V gene lost 0 bases and the J gene lost 3 bases, with 14 bases spanning the gap. CDR3 DNA sequence: TGCGCCAGCAGCTTGGCCCGGGACCTGAGGACAGATACGCAGTATTTT. This codes for CASSLARDLRTDTQYF.

This chain uses TRBV4-1 with TRBJ2-5; 8 bases line up with TRBD2. J was trimmed by 0 bases and V by 1 base; bases with no gene match: 7. This CDR3 is 17 amino acids long. The germline gives CDR1 MGHRA, CDR2 YSYEKL. CDR3: CASSQALAGGNQETQYF. Written as DNA, the CDR3 is TGCGCCAGCAGCCAAGCGTTGGCGGGGGGAAACCAAGAGACCCAGTACTTC.

The sample holds one count of this clone. This rearrangement joins TRBV5-1 to TRBJ1-5; 9 bases line up with TRBD1. Germline lookup yields CDR1 SGHRS and CDR2 YFSETQ. The V and J ends lost 2 bases and 6 bases, in that order; junction bases with no gene match: 3. This CDR3 is built from 14 residues. CDR3 DNA: TGCGCCAGCAGCTTTTCGACAGGGGGTCAGCCCCAGCATTTT. The encoded protein is CASSFSTGGQPQHF.

The chain is built from TRBV10-2 and TRBJ1-2, with TRBD1 matching over 9 bases. CDR1 is WSHSY and CDR2 is SAAADI in the germline V gene. The CDR3 has 16 amino acids. V shed 5 bases, J shed 5 bases, and the junction held 12 bases outside the gene matches. CDR3 DNA sequence: TGCGCCAGCAGTACAGGGGGCACCGGTAGGCGGTATGGCTACACCTTC. Amino acids: CASSTGGTGRRYGYTF.

The chain carries TRBV28 and TRBJ1-2; 9 nucleotides line up with TRBD1. This CDR3 comprises 16 residues. Germline V CDR1 and CDR2: MDHEN, SYDVKM. With 5 bases clipped from V and 4 bases from J, the junction kept 11 bases outside the gene matches. The CDR3 DNA reads as TGTGCCAGCAGTGAGCGGGGACAGGGAGGTTTCTATGGCTACACCTTC. Translated: CASSERGQGGFYGYTF.

V usage is TRBV14 and J usage is TRBJ1-3; D remains unclear. This CDR3 has 14 amino acids. Between the trimmed V and J ends, which lost 3 bases and 4 bases, there was a span of 10 bases. Per the germline V gene, CDR1 is SGHDN and CDR2 is FVKESK. CDR3 DNA sequence: TGTGCCAGCAGCCAGTCCTTCGCAGGAAACACCATATATTTT. Translation gives CASSQSFAGNTIYF.

This clone was observed once. The chain couples TRBV27 to TRBJ2-7; the match to TRBD1 covers 8 bases. The length of the CDR3 is 16 residues. Trimming took 1 base from V and 7 from J; bases not matched to a gene: 12. CDR1 and CDR2 (germline): MNHEY, SMNVEV (reference sequence). The CDR3: CASSLLSAGGKGEQYF. As DNA, the CDR3 is TGTGCCAGCAGTTTATTATCGGCAGGGGGCAAGGGGGAGCAGTACTTC.